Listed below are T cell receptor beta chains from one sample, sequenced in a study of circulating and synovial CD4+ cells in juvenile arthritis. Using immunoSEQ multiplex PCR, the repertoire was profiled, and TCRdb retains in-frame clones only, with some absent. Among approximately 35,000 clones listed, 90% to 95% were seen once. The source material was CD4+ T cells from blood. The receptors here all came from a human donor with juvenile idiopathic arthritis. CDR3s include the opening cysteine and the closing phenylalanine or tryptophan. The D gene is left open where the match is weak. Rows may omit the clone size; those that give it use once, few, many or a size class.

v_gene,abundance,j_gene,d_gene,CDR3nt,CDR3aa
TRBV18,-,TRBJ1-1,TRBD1,TGTGCCAGCTCGCGACAGGGGTTGAACACTGAAGCTTTCTTT,CASSRQGLNTEAFF
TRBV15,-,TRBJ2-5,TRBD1,TGTGCCACCAGCAGGCCTCACCTACAGACAGGGGACAAACAAGAGACCCAGTACTTC,CATSRPHLQTGDKQETQYF
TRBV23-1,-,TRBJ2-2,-,TGCGCCAGCCCTGGGGGGGGCTGTGGGAACACCGGGGAGCTGTTTTTT,CASPGGGCGNTGELFF
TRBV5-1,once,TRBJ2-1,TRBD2,TGCGCCAGCAGCGTGGGGGGGGAGGGCAATGAGCAGTTCTTC,CASSVGGEGNEQFF
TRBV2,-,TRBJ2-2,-,TGTGCCAGCAGTGAATATGCTAGCAGCCTTACCGGGGAGCTGTTTTTT,CASSEYASSLTGELFF
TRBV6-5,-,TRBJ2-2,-,TGTGCCAGCAGACAAGCGGTGACCGGGGAGCTGTTTTTT,CASRQAVTGELFF
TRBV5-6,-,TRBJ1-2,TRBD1,TGTGCCAGCAGCTCCTCGACAGGGGGTGAAGCTAACTATGGCTACACCTTC,CASSSSTGGEANYGYTF
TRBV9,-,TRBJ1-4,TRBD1,TGTGCCAGCAGCGTAGCCATCCATGGACAGGGGGCGGTCGAAAAACTGTTTTTT,CASSVAIHGQGAVEKLFF
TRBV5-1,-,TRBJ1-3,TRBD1,TGCGCCAGCAGCCCCGCGCCGGGACAGGGGGCAGGTGGAAACACCATATATTTT,CASSPAPGQGAGGNTIYF
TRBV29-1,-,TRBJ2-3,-,TGCAGCGTTACACAAGCAGATACGCAGTATTTT,CSVTQADTQYF
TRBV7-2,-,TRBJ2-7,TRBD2,TGTGCCAGCAGCCTTAGCGGGAGTAATTCTGGGTACGAGCAGTACTTC,CASSLSGSNSGYEQYF
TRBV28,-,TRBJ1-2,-,TGTGCCAGCAGTTCCTCAACAGGAGTTCTCTATGGCTACACCTTC,CASSSSTGVLYGYTF
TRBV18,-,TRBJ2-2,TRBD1,TGTGCCAGCTCACCGCGACAGGGGGCGCCCGGGGAGCTGTTTTTT,CASSPRQGAPGELFF
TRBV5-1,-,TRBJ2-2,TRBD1,TGCGCCAGCAGCTTGGAGAGGGGACAGCTGAACACCGGGGAGCTGTTTTTT,CASSLERGQLNTGELFF
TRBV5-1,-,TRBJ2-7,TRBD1,TGCGCCAGCGCAACAGGGGACTCCTACGAGCAGTACTTC,CASATGDSYEQYF
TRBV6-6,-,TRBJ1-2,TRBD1,TGTGCCAGCAGTCGGGACAGCCCCACGGGGGGCTACACCTTC,CASSRDSPTGGYTF
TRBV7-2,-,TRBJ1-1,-,TGTGCCAGCACCGAAACAGGGATCAACACTGAAGCTTTCTTT,CASTETGINTEAFF
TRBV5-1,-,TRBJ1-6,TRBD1,TGCGCCAGCAGCCAAGGCGACAGGGGAAATTCACCCCTCCACTTT,CASSQGDRGNSPLHF
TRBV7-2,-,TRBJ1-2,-,TGTGCCAGCAGCCCTAGACCTAGTATCGACTATGGCTACACCTTC,CASSPRPSIDYGYTF
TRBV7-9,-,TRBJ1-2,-,TGTGCCAGCAGCCCAGAACAGGAGAGAAACTATGGCTACACCTTC,CASSPEQERNYGYTF
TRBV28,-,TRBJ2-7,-,TGTGCCAGCAGCCTCCTTAATTACGAGCAGTACTTC,CASSLLNYEQYF
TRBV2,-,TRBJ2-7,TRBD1,TGTGCCAGCAACCTCCGGGACAGGGGGTACGAGCAGTACTTC,CASNLRDRGYEQYF
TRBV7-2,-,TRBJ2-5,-,TGTGCCAGCACCAAAAAGGGGGGGTGGGAGACCCAGTACTTC,CASTKKGGWETQYF
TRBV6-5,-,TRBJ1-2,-,TGTGCCAGCCGATGGAGGGCGTCGGCTAACTATGGCTACACCTTC,CASRWRASANYGYTF
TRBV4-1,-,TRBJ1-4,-,TGCGCCAGCAGCCAAGTGGGGAAAGGGGTAACCCAAAAACTGTTTTTT,CASSQVGKGVTQKLFF
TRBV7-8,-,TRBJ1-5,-,TGTGCCAGCAGCCTGAGACGGGGGCCCCAGCATTTT,CASSLRRGPQHF
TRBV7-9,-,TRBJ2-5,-,TGTGCCAGCAGCTTAGCGCTGAGGGATGTGGAGACCCAGTACTTC,CASSLALRDVETQYF
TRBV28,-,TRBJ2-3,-,TGTGCCAGCAGTTTGCCAATAGGGGGGGGCTCCACAGATACGCAGTATTTT,CASSLPIGGGSTDTQYF
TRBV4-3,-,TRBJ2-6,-,TGCGCCAGCAGCCAAGACAGCTCTGGGGCCAACGTCCTGACTTTC,CASSQDSSGANVLTF
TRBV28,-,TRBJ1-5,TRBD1,TGTGCCAGCAGCTTCTTGACAGGGAAATCCAGCAATCAGCCCCAGCATTTT,CASSFLTGKSSNQPQHF
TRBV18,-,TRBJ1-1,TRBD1,TGTGCCAGCTCCCTCGGACAGGGCGACACTGAAGCTTTCTTT,CASSLGQGDTEAFF
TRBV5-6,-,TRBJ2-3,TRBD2,TGTGCCAGCAGCTTGGCCGCGGGGGGCCACACAGATACGCAGTATTTT,CASSLAAGGHTDTQYF
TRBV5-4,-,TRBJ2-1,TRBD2,TGTGCCAGCAGCTTCCCAAGCGGGGGGGCCCTCAATGAGCAGTTCTTC,CASSFPSGGALNEQFF
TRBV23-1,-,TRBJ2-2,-,TGCGCCAGCAGTCAGTGCAGTCCCGGGGAGCTGTTTTTT,CASSQCSPGELFF
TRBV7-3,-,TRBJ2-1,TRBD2,TGTGCCAGCAGCAACAGCGGGGGGGACGAGCAGTTCTTC,CASSNSGGDEQFF
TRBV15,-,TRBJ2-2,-,TGTGCCACCAGCAGAGATCTCAGAAACACCGGGGAGCTGTTTTTT,CATSRDLRNTGELFF
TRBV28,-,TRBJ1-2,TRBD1,TGTGCCAGCAGGTCAAGGGACAGGGGAGCCTATGGCTACACCTTC,CASRSRDRGAYGYTF
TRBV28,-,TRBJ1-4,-,TGTGCCAGCACCCCGACTAATAATGAAAAACTGTTTTTT,CASTPTNNEKLFF
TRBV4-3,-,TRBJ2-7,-,TGCGCCAGCAGCCAAGGCATCCCCATCCTAGTGGGGGCTCGCTACGAGCAGTACTTC,CASSQGIPILVGARYEQYF
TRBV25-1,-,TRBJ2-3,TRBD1,TGTGCCAGCAGTGATCGGACAGGGAGCACAGATACGCAGTATTTT,CASSDRTGSTDTQYF
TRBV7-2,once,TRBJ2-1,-,TGTGCCAGCAGCGTCGCAGGGGAGCAGTTCTTC,CASSVAGEQFF
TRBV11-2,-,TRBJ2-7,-,TGTGCCAGCAGCCTGATGGCCTCACAATTGGAGCAGTACTTC,CASSLMASQLEQYF
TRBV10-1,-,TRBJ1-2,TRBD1,TGCGCCAGTTGGGACAGCAACTATGGCTACACCTTC,CASWDSNYGYTF
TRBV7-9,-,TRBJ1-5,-,TGTGCCAGCAGCAAAGAGGGGGTTGATAGCAATCAGCCCCAGCATTTT,CASSKEGVDSNQPQHF
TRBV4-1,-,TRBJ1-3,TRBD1,TGCGCCAGCAGCCAAGGTCACGGACAGGGGGCGAGCTCTGGAAACACCATATATTTT,CASSQGHGQGASSGNTIYF